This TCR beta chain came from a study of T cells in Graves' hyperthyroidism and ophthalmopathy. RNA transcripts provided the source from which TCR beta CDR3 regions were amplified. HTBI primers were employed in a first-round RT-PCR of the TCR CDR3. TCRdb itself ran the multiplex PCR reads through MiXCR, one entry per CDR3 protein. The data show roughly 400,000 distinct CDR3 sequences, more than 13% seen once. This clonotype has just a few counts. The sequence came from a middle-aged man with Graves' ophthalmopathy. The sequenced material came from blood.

The CDR3 sequence is CSVEQGSSYNEQFF. For the CDR3, the DNA is TGCAGCGTTGAACAGGGCAGCTCCTACAATGAGCAGTTCTTC. This chain uses TRBV29-1 with TRBJ2-1, with TRBD1 as a possible D gene (5 bases). Germline CDR1 is SQVTM and CDR2 is ANQGSEA. Trimming left V 2 bases short and J 0 bases short, with 8 bases between. This CDR3 has 14 amino acids.